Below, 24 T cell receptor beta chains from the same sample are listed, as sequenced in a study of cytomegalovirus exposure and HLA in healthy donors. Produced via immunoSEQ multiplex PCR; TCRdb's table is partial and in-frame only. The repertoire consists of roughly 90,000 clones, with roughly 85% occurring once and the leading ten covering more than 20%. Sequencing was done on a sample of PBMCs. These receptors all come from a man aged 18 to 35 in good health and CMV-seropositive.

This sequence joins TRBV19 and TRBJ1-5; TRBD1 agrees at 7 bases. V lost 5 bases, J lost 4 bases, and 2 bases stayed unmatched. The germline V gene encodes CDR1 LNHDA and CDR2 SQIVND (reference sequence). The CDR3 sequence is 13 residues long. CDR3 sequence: CASSRQGNQPQHF. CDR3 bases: TGTGCCAGTAGTCGACAGGGAAATCAGCCCCAGCATTTT.

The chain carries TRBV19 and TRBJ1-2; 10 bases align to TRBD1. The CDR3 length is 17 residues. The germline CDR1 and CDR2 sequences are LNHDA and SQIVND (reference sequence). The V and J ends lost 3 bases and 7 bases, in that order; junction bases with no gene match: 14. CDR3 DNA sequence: TGTGCCAGTAGTATGGTGTCCCCCGGGACAGGGGTGCGTGGCTACACCTTC. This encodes CASSMVSPGTGVRGYTF.

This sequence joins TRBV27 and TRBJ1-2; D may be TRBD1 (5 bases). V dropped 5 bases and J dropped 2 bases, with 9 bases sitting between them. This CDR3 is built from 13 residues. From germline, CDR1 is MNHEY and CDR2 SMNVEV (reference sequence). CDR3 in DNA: TGTGCCAGCAGTAAACAGGACAACTATGGCTACACCTTC. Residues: CASSKQDNYGYTF.

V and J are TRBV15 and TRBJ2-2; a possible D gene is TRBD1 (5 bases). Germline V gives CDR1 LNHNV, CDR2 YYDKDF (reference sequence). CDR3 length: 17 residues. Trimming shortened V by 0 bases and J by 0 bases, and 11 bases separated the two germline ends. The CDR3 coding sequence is TGTGCCACCAGCAGAGATAGGACATCCGCGAACACCGGGGAGCTGTTTTTT. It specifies CATSRDRTSANTGELFF.

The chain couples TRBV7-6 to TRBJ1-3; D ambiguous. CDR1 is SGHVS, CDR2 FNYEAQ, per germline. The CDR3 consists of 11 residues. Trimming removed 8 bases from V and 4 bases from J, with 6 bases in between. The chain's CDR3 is CASGGGNTIYF. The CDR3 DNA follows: TGTGCCAGCGGAGGAGGAAACACCATATATTTT.

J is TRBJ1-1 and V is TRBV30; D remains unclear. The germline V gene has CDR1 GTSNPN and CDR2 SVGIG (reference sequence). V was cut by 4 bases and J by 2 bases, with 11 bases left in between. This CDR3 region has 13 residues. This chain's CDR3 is CAWNGQLNTEAFF. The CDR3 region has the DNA TGTGCCTGGAATGGGCAGTTAAACACTGAAGCTTTCTTT.

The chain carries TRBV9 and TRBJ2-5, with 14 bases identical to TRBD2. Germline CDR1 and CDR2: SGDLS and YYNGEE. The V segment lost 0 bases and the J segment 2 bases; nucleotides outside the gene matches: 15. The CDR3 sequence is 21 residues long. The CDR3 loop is CASSVATGTSGGRGQQETQYF. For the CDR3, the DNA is TGTGCCAGCAGCGTAGCTACCGGGACTAGCGGGGGCAGGGGACAACAAGAGACCCAGTACTTC.

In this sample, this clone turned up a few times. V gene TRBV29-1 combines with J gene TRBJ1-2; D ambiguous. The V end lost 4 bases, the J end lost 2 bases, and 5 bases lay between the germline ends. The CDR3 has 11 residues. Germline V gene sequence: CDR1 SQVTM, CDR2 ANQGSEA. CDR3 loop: CSVVQNYGYTF. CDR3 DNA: TGCAGCGTTGTCCAAAACTATGGCTACACCTTC.

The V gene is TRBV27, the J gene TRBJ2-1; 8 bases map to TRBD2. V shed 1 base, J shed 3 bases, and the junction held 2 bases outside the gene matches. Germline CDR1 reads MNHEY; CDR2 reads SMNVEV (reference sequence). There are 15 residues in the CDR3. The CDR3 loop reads CASSLYSGNYNEQFF. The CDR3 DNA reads TGTGCCAGCAGTTTATATAGCGGGAACTACAATGAGCAGTTCTTC.

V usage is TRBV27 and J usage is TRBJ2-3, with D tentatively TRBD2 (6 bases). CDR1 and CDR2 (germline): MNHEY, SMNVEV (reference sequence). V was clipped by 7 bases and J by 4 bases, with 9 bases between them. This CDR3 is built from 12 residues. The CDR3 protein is CASKEGADTQYF. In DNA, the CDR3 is TGTGCCAGCAAGGAGGGTGCAGATACGCAGTATTTT.

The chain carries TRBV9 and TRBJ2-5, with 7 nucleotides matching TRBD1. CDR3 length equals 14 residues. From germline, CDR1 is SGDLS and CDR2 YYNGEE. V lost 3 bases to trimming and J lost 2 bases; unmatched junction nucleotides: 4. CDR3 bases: TGTGCCAGCAGCGGAGGGGGCCCACAAGAGACCCAGTACTTC. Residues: CASSGGGPQETQYF.

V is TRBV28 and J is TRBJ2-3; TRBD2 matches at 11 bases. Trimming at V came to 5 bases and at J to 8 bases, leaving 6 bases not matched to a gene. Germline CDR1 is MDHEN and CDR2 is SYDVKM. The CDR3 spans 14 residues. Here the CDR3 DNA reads TGTGCCAGCAGTCCGGTTGGACTAGCGGGTACGCAGTATTTT. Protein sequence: CASSPVGLAGTQYF.

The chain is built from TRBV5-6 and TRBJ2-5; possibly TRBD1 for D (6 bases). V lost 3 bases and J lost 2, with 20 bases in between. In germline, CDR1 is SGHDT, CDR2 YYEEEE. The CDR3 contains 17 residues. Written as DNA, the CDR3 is TGTGCCAGCAGCTCGGGGACCGCCGTGGACAGACAAGAGACCCAGTACTTC. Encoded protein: CASSSGTAVDRQETQYF.

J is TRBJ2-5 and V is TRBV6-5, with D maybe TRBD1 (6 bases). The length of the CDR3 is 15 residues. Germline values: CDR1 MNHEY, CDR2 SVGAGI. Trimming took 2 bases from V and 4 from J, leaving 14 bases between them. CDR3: CASSYNPTGGETQYF. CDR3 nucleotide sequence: TGTGCCAGCAGTTACAACCCGACAGGAGGAGAGACCCAGTACTTC.

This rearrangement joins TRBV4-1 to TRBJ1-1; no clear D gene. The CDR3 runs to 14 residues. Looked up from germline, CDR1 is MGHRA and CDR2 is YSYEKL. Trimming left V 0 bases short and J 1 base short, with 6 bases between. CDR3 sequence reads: CASSQDPRNTEAFF. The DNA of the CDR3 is TGCGCCAGCAGCCAAGACCCCAGGAACACTGAAGCTTTCTTT.

CDR3: CASSSPRPAASYNEQFF. Here the CDR3 DNA reads TGTGCCAGCAGCTCCCCTCGGCCGGCGGCCTCCTACAATGAGCAGTTCTTC. The chain employs TRBV9 and TRBJ2-1; the D is unclear. CDR1 is SGDLS, CDR2 YYNGEE, per germline. The CDR3 has 17 amino acids. Trimming took off 4 bases at V and 0 bases at J, with 17 bases between the two ends.

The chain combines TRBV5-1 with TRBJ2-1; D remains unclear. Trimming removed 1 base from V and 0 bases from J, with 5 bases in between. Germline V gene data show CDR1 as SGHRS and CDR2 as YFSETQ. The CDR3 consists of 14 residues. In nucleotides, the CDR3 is TGCGCCAGCAGCTTGTCAGGCTCCTACAATGAGCAGTTCTTC. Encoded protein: CASSLSGSYNEQFF.

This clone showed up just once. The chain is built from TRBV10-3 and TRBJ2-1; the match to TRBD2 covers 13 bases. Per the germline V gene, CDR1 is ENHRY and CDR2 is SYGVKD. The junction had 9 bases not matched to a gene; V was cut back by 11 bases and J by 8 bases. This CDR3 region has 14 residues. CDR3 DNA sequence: TGTGCCTTCGGACTAGCGGGAGATCGGCATGAGCAGTTCTTC. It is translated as CAFGLAGDRHEQFF.

CDR3 sequence reads: CAILDRDRTDVIYPYGYTF. The CDR3 DNA reads TGTGCCATCCTTGACCGGGACCGGACAGACGTTATTTACCCCTATGGCTACACCTTC. V gene TRBV9 combines with J gene TRBJ1-2; weak D call: TRBD1 (6 bases). V lost 9 bases and J 4 bases, leaving 34 bases between the germline ends. The germline gives CDR1 SGDLS, CDR2 YYNGEE. The CDR3 is made up of 19 amino acids.

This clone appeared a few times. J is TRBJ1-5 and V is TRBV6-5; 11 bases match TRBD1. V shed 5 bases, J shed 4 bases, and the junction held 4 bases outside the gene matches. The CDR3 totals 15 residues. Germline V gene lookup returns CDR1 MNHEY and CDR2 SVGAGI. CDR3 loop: CASSSGTGGNQPQHF. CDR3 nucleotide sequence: TGTGCCAGCAGTAGCGGGACAGGGGGGAATCAGCCCCAGCATTTT.

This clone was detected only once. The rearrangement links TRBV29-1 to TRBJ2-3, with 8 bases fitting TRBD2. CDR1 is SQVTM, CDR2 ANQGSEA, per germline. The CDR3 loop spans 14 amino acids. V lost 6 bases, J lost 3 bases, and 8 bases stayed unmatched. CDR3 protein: CSVTREGQTDTQYF. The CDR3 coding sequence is TGCAGCGTCACACGGGAGGGCCAAACAGATACGCAGTATTTT.

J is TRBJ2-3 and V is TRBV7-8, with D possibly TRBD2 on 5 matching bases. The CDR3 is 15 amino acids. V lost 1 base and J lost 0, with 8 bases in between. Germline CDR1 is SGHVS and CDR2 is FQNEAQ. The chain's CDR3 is CASSLGGYSTDTQYF. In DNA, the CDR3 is TGTGCCAGCAGCTTAGGAGGGTATAGCACAGATACGCAGTATTTT.

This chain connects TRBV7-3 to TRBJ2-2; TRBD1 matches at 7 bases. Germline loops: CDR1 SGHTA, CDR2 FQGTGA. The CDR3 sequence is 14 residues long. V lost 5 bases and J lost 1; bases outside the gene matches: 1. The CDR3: CASSRTGNTGELFF. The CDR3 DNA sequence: TGTGCCAGCAGCCGGACAGGGAACACCGGGGAGCTGTTTTTT.

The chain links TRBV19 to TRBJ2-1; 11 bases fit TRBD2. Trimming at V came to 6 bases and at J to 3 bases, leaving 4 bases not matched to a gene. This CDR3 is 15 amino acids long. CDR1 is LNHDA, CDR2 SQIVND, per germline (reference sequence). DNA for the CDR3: TGTGCCAGTAGCCTAGCGGGGGGTGGCTACAATGAGCAGTTCTTC. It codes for CASSLAGGGYNEQFF.